This T cell receptor beta chain is from a study of blood T cell repertoires in COVID-19. Study at large: The United States, Italy and Spain provided the acute and convalescent COVID-19 samples. Sample material is recorded as cDNA or gDNA derived from T cells, B-cell-depleted T cells, or PBMCs.

In the study's own analysis: Cell counts per sample came from amplifying reference gene primers. Clones were read by immunoSEQ multiplex PCR, and TCRdb kept only the in-frame ones, dropping some. The DNA was the basis for D and trimming; V, J and clone size are from that table. The sample lists a few hundred thousand clones; approximately 88% were seen once. CDR1 and CDR2 from the germline V gene are SGDLS and YYNGEE. The V and J ends lost 0 bases and 0 bases respectively, with 9 bases between them. The CDR3 totals 16 residues. Sequencing was carried out using peripheral blood. The V gene is TRBV9, the J gene TRBJ1-4, with a weak D call TRBD1 (5 bases). This clonotype originated in a woman in her thirties or forties who had recovered from COVID-19. This CDR3 reads CASSVGPGTTNEKLFF. Here the CDR3 DNA reads TGTGCCAGCAGCGTAGGTCCAGGGACAACTAATGAAAAACTGTTTTTT.